This T cell receptor (beta chain) was sequenced for a study of cytomegalovirus exposure and HLA in healthy donors. Overall study findings and caveats: When analyzed later, a missense DCLRE1C variant was found to be linked to TCR beta V- and J-gene trimming. Being productive about 87% or about 30% of the time was typical of most TCR beta V segments in an earlier analysis. Another analysis was done later, and it associated around 15,000 TCR beta sequences with HLA alleles at 0.05 false discovery rate.

Worth noting for this clone: Antigen: not known.

CDR3 size: 14 residues. CDR1 is SGHDN, CDR2 FVKESK, per germline. PCR primers comprised 60 Vbeta and 13 Jbeta primers. Libraries were prepared by immunoSEQ multiplex PCR; TCRdb keeps only in-frame clonotypes and omits some of them. Here the sample spans over 150,000 clones, roughly 80% being singletons. Sequenced input: PBMCs. This sequence joins TRBV14 and TRBJ2-5; D unclear. TRBJ2-7 matches the DNA end more closely, so the J call is doubtful. This clonotype was sampled from a woman younger than 45 in good health and CMV-seropositive. CDR3 amino acids: CASSSRWSSYEQYF. As DNA, the CDR3 is TGTGCCAGCAGCTCCCGATGGAGCTCCTACGAGCAGTACTTC.